This T cell receptor beta chain was sequenced during a study of cytomegalovirus exposure and HLA in healthy donors. Notes on the study in general: At a 0.05 false discovery rate, a later analysis found over 15,000 TCR beta sequences to be associated with HLA alleles.

With 7 bases removed from V and 3 bases from J, the gap between germline ends came to 10 bases. The CDR3 extends over 12 amino acids. The germline V gene has CDR1 MDHEN and CDR2 SYDVKM. Participants comprised healthy donors of bone marrow. With 60 Vbeta and 13 Jbeta primers, the PCR was carried out. Clones were sequenced by immunoSEQ multiplex PCR, and TCRdb holds only the in-frame ones, with some missing. The sample consists of some 150,000 clones, around 73% of them appearing once. With respect to this clone: Its antigen is not known.

The V and J genes are TRBV28 and TRBJ2-7, with D tentatively TRBD2 (5 bases). Sequencing was performed on PBMCs. The TCR was taken from a male donor in good health and CMV-seronegative. The CDR3 DNA reads as TGTGCCAGCACCGGGATGGGCTACGAGCAGTACTTC. This encodes CASTGMGYEQYF. The whole variable domain, filled in from reference TRBV28 and TRBJ2-7, reads DVKVTQSSRYLVKRTGEKVFLECVQDMDHENMFWYRQDPGLGLRLIYFSYDVKMKEKGDIPEGYSVSREKKERFSLILESASTNQTSMYLCASTGMGYEQYFGPGTRLTVT.